This T cell receptor beta chain was sequenced for a study of T-cell reconstitution after alpha-beta-depleted transplantation in children. Whole-study findings and limits: From newly produced T cells came most of the T-cell counts and diversity one year after transplant. In some patients, recipient T cells and intrathymic progenitors surviving conditioning explained high day-60 diversity. Reportedly, alpha-beta T cells present about two months post-transplant originated from several hundred expanded clones of graft origin.

Unique molecular identifiers were built into the TCRbeta library. Each CDR3 protein is one row after TCRdb ran MiXCR on the PCR reads. Among about 300,000 distinct CDR3 sequences listed, roughly a tenth were seen once. The CDR3 runs 13 residues. The germline CDR1 and CDR2 sequences are MNHNS and SASEGT. The V gene lost 6 bases and the J gene lost 6 bases, with 15 bases spanning the gap. This clonotype was detected many times. Antigen: not known. The sequence was obtained from a boy in the first two years of life with acute myeloid leukemia, due to receive a stem cell transplant. The sample in question was PBMCs, obtained before TCRalphabeta/CD19-depleted stem cell transplant. The chain carries TRBV6-1 and TRBJ2-7; D gene ambiguous. CDR3 nucleotide sequence: TGTGCCAGCAGAATGATACCTCGTGGCGAGCAGTACTTC. As protein: CASRMIPRGEQYF.